This TCR beta chain was captured in a study of CD8 T cells in cerebrospinal fluid in Alzheimer's disease. This clonotype is called large (0.1 to 1%) based on its frequency. The antigen is unknown. CDR3 length: 12 amino acids. Per germline, CDR1 SEHNR and CDR2 FQNEAQ (reference sequence). CSF cells underwent 10X single-cell V(D)J and 5' gene-expression profiling. Using the 10x single-cell sequencing reads, TCRdb records one entry per CDR3 protein without DNA. Its clone listing holds over a thousand distinct CDR3 sequences. Study-wide findings and caveats: No causal link between EBV and Alzheimer's follows from EBV-specific cerebrospinal fluid TCRs, authors warned.

Input material: cerebrospinal fluid. This sequence originates from a human donor in good health. The rearrangement links TRBV7-9 to TRBJ2-7; TCRdb selects TRBD1, and the lack of DNA leaves this call unchecked. CDR3 protein: CASSLDRDEQYF.